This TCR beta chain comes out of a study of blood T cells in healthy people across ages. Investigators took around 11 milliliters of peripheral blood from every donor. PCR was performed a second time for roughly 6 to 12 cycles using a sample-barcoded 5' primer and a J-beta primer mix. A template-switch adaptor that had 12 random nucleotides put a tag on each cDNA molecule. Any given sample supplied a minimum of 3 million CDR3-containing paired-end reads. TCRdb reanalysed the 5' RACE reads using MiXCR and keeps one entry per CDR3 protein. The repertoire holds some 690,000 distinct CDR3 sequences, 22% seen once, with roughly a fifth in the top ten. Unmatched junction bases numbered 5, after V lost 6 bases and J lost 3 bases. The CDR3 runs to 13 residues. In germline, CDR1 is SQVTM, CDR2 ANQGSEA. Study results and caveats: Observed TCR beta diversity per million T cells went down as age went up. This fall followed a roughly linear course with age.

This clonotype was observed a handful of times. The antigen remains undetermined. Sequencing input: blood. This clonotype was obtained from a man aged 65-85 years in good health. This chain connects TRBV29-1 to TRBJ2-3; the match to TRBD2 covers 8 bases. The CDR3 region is CSVEGLVTDTQYF. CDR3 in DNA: TGCAGCGTGGAGGGACTAGTTACAGATACGCAGTATTTT.